This is a list of T cell receptor beta chains from one sample in a study of shared clonotypes between healthy human individuals. Sequencing used immunoSEQ multiplex PCR; TCRdb keeps in-frame clones, though not all of them. The data show some 630,000 clones, with 95% to 96% seen just once and more than 0.085% held by the top ten. Sequencing was done on a sample of naive CD8+ T cells sorted from blood. The receptors shown here come from a woman under 40 in good health. The CDR3 runs from the conserved cysteine through the conserved F or W. The order of the fields is D gene, clone size, CDR3 length, J gene, V gene, CDR3 DNA, CDR3 protein. D genes are given only for firm matches. Only part of the rows carry a size: once, few, many, or a class if the clone is expanded.

>TRBD2|NA|17|TRBJ2-7|TRBV5-1
TGCGCCAGCAGCTTCCAGGCCGCTAGCGGGAGGGCCTACGAGCAGTACTTC
CASSFQAASGRAYEQYF
>TRBD1|NA|13|TRBJ2-7|TRBV29-1
TGCAGCGTGATAGGACAGGCCGCCTACGAGCAGTACTTC
CSVIGQAAYEQYF
>TRBD2|NA|16|TRBJ2-7|TRBV13
TGTGCCAGCAGCCCGGGGACTAGCGGGCCAGTCTACGAGCAGTACTTC
CASSPGTSGPVYEQYF
>TRBD1|NA|14|TRBJ2-1|TRBV5-6
TGTGCCAGCAGCACAGGGGGCTTCAGCTATGAGCAGTTCTTC
CASSTGGFSYEQFF
>NA|NA|13|TRBJ2-5|TRBV19
TGTGCCAGTAGTATTAAGAAGCAAGAGACCCAGTACTTC
CASSIKKQETQYF
>NA|NA|11|TRBJ1-1|TRBV28
TGTGCCAGCGAGGGGAACACTGAAGCTTTCTTT
CASEGNTEAFF
>NA|NA|15|TRBJ1-3|TRBV21-1
TGTGCCAGCAGTAGGGCCCGGCTACTTGGAAACACCATATATTTT
CASSRARLLGNTIYF
>NA|NA|14|TRBJ2-2|TRBV7-9
TGTGCCAGCAGCCCTGACAGGAACACCGGGGAGCTGTTTTTT
CASSPDRNTGELFF
>NA|NA|10|TRBJ1-3|TRBV28
TGTGCCAGCGAGCTGGACACCATATATTTT
CASELDTIYF
>NA|NA|17|TRBJ2-5|TRBV5-1
TGCGCCAGCAGCTTGGTGGTAGCGAAAAAAGGAGGAGAGACCCAGTACTTC
CASSLVVAKKGGETQYF
>NA|NA|12|TRBJ2-3|TRBV5-6
TGTGCCAGCAGCCTTGCTGGGTATACGCAGTATTTT
CASSLAGYTQYF
>TRBD2|NA|14|TRBJ2-7|TRBV19
TGTGCCACCAGGCCCCTAGCGGGAGCCAACGAGCAGTACTTC
CATRPLAGANEQYF
>NA|NA|14|TRBJ1-2|TRBV28
TGTGCCAGCAGTCCCCCCGACCGTAACTATGGCTACACCTTC
CASSPPDRNYGYTF
>NA|NA|12|TRBJ2-1|TRBV14
TGTGCCAGCAGCCAAGATAGGAGTGAGCAGTTCTTC
CASSQDRSEQFF
>NA|NA|14|TRBJ1-2|TRBV9
TGTGCCAGCAGCGTAGGGGGACCGAACTATGGCTACACCTTC
CASSVGGPNYGYTF
>TRBD1|NA|15|TRBJ2-1|TRBV5-1
TGCGCCAGCAGCGCCCGGGACAGCTCCTACAATGAGCAGTTCTTC
CASSARDSSYNEQFF
>NA|once|13|TRBJ2-1|TRBV19
TGTGCCAGTAGTATAGGTTTAGGATATGAGCAGTTCTTC
CASSIGLGYEQFF
>NA|NA|15|TRBJ2-7|TRBV9
TGTGCCAGCAGCCCCAAGCGGGCCGGTTCCTACGAGCAGTACTTC
CASSPKRAGSYEQYF
>NA|NA|13|TRBJ2-7|TRBV9
TGTGCCAGCAGCGTAGGGGCATCCTACGAGCAGTACTTC
CASSVGASYEQYF
>NA|NA|18|TRBJ2-2|TRBV7-9
TGTGCCAGCAGCTTTCCTGGGGCAGATACGCGAAACACCGGGGAGCTGTTTTTT
CASSFPGADTRNTGELFF
>NA|once|15|TRBJ2-7|TRBV4-1
TGCGCCAGCAGCCAAGAATATGAGGGGTCCTACGAGCAGTACTTC
CASSQEYEGSYEQYF
>NA|NA|11|TRBJ2-7|TRBV6-5
TGTGCCAGCAGTTACGGGTGGGAGCAGTACTTC
CASSYGWEQYF
>NA|once|10|TRBJ2-7|TRBV2
TGTGCCAGCAGTGACAATGAACAGTACTTC
CASSDNEQYF
>TRBD1|NA|16|TRBJ1-1|TRBV27
TGTGCCAGCAGTTTAACGGCAGGGGGGGTTAGGACTGAAGCTTTCTTT
CASSLTAGGVRTEAFF
>NA|NA|13|TRBJ1-2|TRBV2
TGTGCCAGCACTGACGGGAGTATCTATGGCTACACCTTC
CASTDGSIYGYTF
>NA|NA|15|TRBJ1-1|TRBV28
TGTGCCAGCAGCCCTGACATTCTCTTGAACACTGAAGCTTTCTTT
CASSPDILLNTEAFF
>NA|NA|12|TRBJ2-7|TRBV6-6
TGTGCCAGCAGCGGACAAGCCTACGAGCAGTACTTC
CASSGQAYEQYF
>NA|NA|13|TRBJ2-1|TRBV10-2
TGCGCCAGCAGCCCCGACTGGCGCAATGAGCAGTTCTTC
CASSPDWRNEQFF
>TRBD1|NA|14|TRBJ2-7|TRBV28
TGTGCCAGCAGTTCCGGACAGGGTTTAGGCGAGCAGTACTTC
CASSSGQGLGEQYF
>NA|NA|14|TRBJ2-7|TRBV6-6
TGTGCCAGCACCCTGACCCCCGGGAGCTACGAGCAGTACTTC
CASTLTPGSYEQYF
>NA|NA|15|TRBJ1-4|TRBV23-1
TGCGCCAGCCTTATCCTTCCTGCAACTAATGAAAAACTGTTTTTT
CASLILPATNEKLFF
>NA|once|14|TRBJ1-1|TRBV19
TGTGCCAGTAGTATCCTGGGTTCGACCACTGAAGCTTTCTTT
CASSILGSTTEAFF
>TRBD1|NA|15|TRBJ2-7|TRBV7-8
TGTGCCAGCAGCTTAGGGACAGGGGTCGCCTACGAGCAGTACTTC
CASSLGTGVAYEQYF
>TRBD2|NA|15|TRBJ2-7|TRBV7-9
TGTGCCAGCAGCTTGGGACTAGATACCTCCTACGAGCAGTACTTC
CASSLGLDTSYEQYF
>NA|NA|10|TRBJ2-7|TRBV27
TGTGCCAGCAGTTCAGACGAGCAGTACTTC
CASSSDEQYF
>NA|NA|14|TRBJ2-2|TRBV19
TGTGCCAGTAGTATTGTAGGGGGAGCCGGGGAGCTGTTTTTT
CASSIVGGAGELFF
>TRBD1|NA|13|TRBJ2-5|TRBV19
TGTGCCAGTAGTATATGGACAGGAGAGACCCAGTACTTC
CASSIWTGETQYF
>NA|NA|11|TRBJ2-7|TRBV6-5
TGTGCCATTGGACAGCACTACGAGCAGTACTTC
CAIGQHYEQYF
>NA|NA|13|TRBJ1-1|TRBV28
TGTGCCAGCAGAGGGATTATGAACACTGAAGCTTTCTTT
CASRGIMNTEAFF
>TRBD1|NA|16|TRBJ2-7|TRBV11-2
TGTGCCAGCAGCCTTTCCGAGACAGGGGGCGGCTACGAGCAGTACTTC
CASSLSETGGGYEQYF
>NA|once|9|TRBJ2-7|TRBV5-1
TGCGCCAGCAGTTACGAGCAGTACTTC
CASSYEQYF
>NA|NA|13|TRBJ2-1|TRBV4-1
TGCGCCAGCCGAGCCGAACAGGGCAATGAGCAGTTCTTC
CASRAEQGNEQFF
>TRBD2|NA|16|TRBJ2-3|TRBV4-1
TGCGCCAGCAGCCAAGGACTAGCGGGAGGGGAAGATACGCAGTATTTT
CASSQGLAGGEDTQYF
>NA|NA|16|TRBJ1-4|TRBV4-2
TGTGCCAGCAGCCAAGACCCACATGCAACTAATGAAAAACTGTTTTTT
CASSQDPHATNEKLFF
>NA|NA|16|TRBJ2-7|TRBV2
TGTGCCAGCAGTCATCGACTAGTTTTTATCGATAACGAGCAGTACTTC
CASSHRLVFIDNEQYF
>NA|NA|13|TRBJ1-1|TRBV5-1
TGCGCCAGCAGCCGCCTAATGGGAACTGAAGCTTTCTTT
CASSRLMGTEAFF
>NA|NA|12|TRBJ1-1|TRBV29-1
TGCAGCGATCTGACGGGGGGCACTGAAGCTTTCTTT
CSDLTGGTEAFF